The next 29 T cell receptor beta chains were all read from a single sample in a study of blood T cell repertoires in COVID-19. Clones were read by immunoSEQ multiplex PCR, and TCRdb kept only the in-frame ones, dropping some. The data hold around 49,000 clones, with 85% to 95% observed a single time. Input material: peripheral blood. All receptors come from a man aged 55-75 years with COVID-19, enrolled during active disease.

This chain links TRBV2 with TRBJ2-5; D unclear. V was shortened by 1 base and J by 5 bases, with 5 bases between the two germline ends. Germline lookup yields CDR1 SNHLY and CDR2 FYNNEI. The CDR3 contains 12 residues. The CDR3 reads CASSEELETQYF. CDR3 bases: TGTGCCAGCAGTGAAGAGCTGGAGACCCAGTACTTC.

In regard to this clone: The junction differs from germline at one of its ends, possibly a read error. V gene TRBV6-5 combines with J gene TRBJ1-2; D not certain. CDR1 is MNHEY and CDR2 is SVGAGI in the germline V gene. This CDR3 spans 13 amino acids. The CDR3 DNA sequence: TGTGCCAGCAGTCTCGGGGTTGGGTATGACTACACCTTC. Amino acids: CASSLGVGYDYTF.

V gene TRBV6-5 combines with J gene TRBJ1-2; 11 bases match TRBD1. Germline V gene data show CDR1 as MNHEY and CDR2 as SVGAGI. V shed 4 bases, J shed 6 bases, and the junction held 7 bases outside the gene matches. CDR3 size: 15 residues. Here the CDR3 reads CASSSWTGGVDGYTF. The CDR3 DNA follows: TGTGCCAGCAGTTCCTGGACAGGGGGCGTAGATGGCTACACCTTC.

The chain employs TRBV18 and TRBJ2-1; 10 bases are a match to TRBD2. With V trimmed by 6 bases and J by 8 bases, 10 bases remained unmatched. This CDR3 is built from 15 residues. Germline CDR1 and CDR2: KGHSH and LQKENI. CDR3 bases: TGTGCCAGCTCCCGACAGCGGGGGGGCCTCTATGAGCAGTTCTTC. This gives the protein CASSRQRGGLYEQFF.

This chain joins TRBV18 and TRBJ1-5; D possibly corresponds to TRBD1 (5 bases). V was cut by 3 bases and J by 6 bases, with 12 bases left in between. CDR1 and CDR2 from the germline V gene are KGHSH and LQKENI. The CDR3 extends over 14 amino acids. The CDR3 spells CASSPNDRTQPQHF. The CDR3 DNA is TGTGCCAGCTCACCGAATGACAGAACTCAGCCCCAGCATTTT.

This chain links TRBV19 with TRBJ2-1; TRBD2 matches at 11 bases. The CDR3 extends over 16 amino acids. Germline CDR1 and CDR2: LNHDA and SQIVND (reference sequence). Losses at the gene ends were 3 bases for V and 9 bases for J; bases not matched to a gene: 10. The CDR3 DNA reads as TGTGCCAGTAGTATGGTGTCCGGGACTAGCGGATCTGAGCAGTTCTTC. Its translation is CASSMVSGTSGSEQFF.

V usage is TRBV25-1 and J usage is TRBJ1-4; possible D gene TRBD1, 5 bases. CDR1 is MGHDK, CDR2 SYGVNS, per germline. The V end was cut by 3 bases, the J end by 10 bases, with 9 bases between. The CDR3 covers 12 residues. The DNA for the CDR3 is TGTGCCAGCAGTGACTCGCAGGGAAAACTGTTTTTT. Protein sequence: CASSDSQGKLFF.

The CDR3 nucleotides are TGTGCCAGAAGCTTGGCTAGCGGGAGAACATACGAGCAGTACTTC. The encoded protein is CARSLASGRTYEQYF. This chain connects TRBV5-3 to TRBJ2-7; TRBD2 agrees at 10 bases. TRBV5-3 is marked as an open reading frame, function uncertain. V shed 0 bases and J 4 bases; nucleotides not matched to a gene: 4. This CDR3 is built from 15 residues.

The chain has TRBV25-1 and TRBJ1-3; no clear D. Trimming removed 4 bases from V and 5 bases from J, with 12 bases in between. The germline CDR1 and CDR2 sequences are MGHDK and SYGVNS. The CDR3 runs to 14 residues. The CDR3 loop reads CASSGNTRRNTIYF. In DNA form, the CDR3 reads TGTGCCAGCAGTGGGAATACGAGGCGAAACACCATATATTTT.

The rearrangement links TRBV7-2 to TRBJ1-1; D gene uncertain. With 2 bases removed from V and 1 base from J, the gap between germline ends came to 8 bases. The CDR3 loop spans 14 amino acids. Germline lookup yields CDR1 SGHTA and CDR2 FQGNSA. CDR3 protein: CASSLTTGNTEAFF. CDR3 bases: TGTGCCAGCAGCTTAACTACGGGGAACACTGAAGCTTTCTTT.

The chain joins TRBV6-1 to TRBJ2-3; D remains unclear. The V gene lost 3 bases and the J gene lost 7 bases, with 14 bases spanning the gap. In germline, CDR1 is MNHNS, CDR2 SASEGT. The CDR3 is made up of 14 amino acids. CDR3 DNA: TGTGCCAGCAGTGATCTCTCGAGCCTCCATACGCAGTATTTT. Its protein product is CASSDLSSLHTQYF.

V gene TRBV5-3 combines with J gene TRBJ1-3; unclear D gene. TRBV5-3 is reported as an ORF; its role is uncertain. V gave up 5 bases and J gave up 0 bases, with 15 bases separating them. This CDR3 is built from 16 residues. CDR3 protein: CARSPHLGSSGNTIYF. CDR3 DNA: TGTGCCAGAAGTCCCCATCTGGGGAGCTCTGGAAACACCATATATTTT.

The chain joins TRBV30 to TRBJ2-7; 11 bases align to TRBD2. Germline V lookup: CDR1 GTSNPN, CDR2 SVGIG (reference sequence). The CDR3 runs 14 residues. J gave up 3 bases and V 4 bases, and 5 bases lay outside the gene matches. The CDR3 spells CAWTRLAGLYEQYF. The CDR3 coding sequence is TGTGCCTGGACTCGACTAGCGGGGCTCTACGAGCAGTACTTC. The variable domain in full, completed from reference TRBV30 and TRBJ2-7, reads SQTIHQWPATLVQPVGSPLSLECTVEGTSNPNLYWYRQAAGRGLQLLFYSVGIGQISSEVPQNLSASRPQDRQFILSSKKLLLSDSGFYLCAWTRLAGLYEQYFGPGTRLTVT.

J is TRBJ1-4 and V is TRBV6-5; 7 bases line up with TRBD1. CDR1 and CDR2 (germline): MNHEY, SVGAGI. The CDR3 is 15 residues long. With 2 bases clipped from V and 5 bases from J, the junction kept 5 bases outside the gene matches. The CDR3 nucleotides read TGTGCCAGCAGTTACGCCGGGACAGAGAATGAAAAACTGTTTTTT. Amino acid sequence: CASSYAGTENEKLFF.

This chain joins TRBV11-2 and TRBJ1-2; 8 bases line up with TRBD1. The germline CDR1 and CDR2 sequences are SGHAT and FQNNGV. The CDR3 runs 13 residues. The J segment lost 6 bases and the V segment lost 3 bases, leaving 3 bases of the junction unmatched. The CDR3 DNA is TGTGCCAGCAGCTTGATGACAGGGGATGGCTACACCTTC. This translates into CASSLMTGDGYTF.

The rearrangement uses TRBV30 and TRBJ1-6; no clear D gene. This CDR3 comprises 16 residues. Germline CDR1 and CDR2: GTSNPN and SVGIG (reference sequence). Trimming shortened V by 3 bases and J by 6 bases, and 18 bases separated the two germline ends. The CDR3 protein is CAWSPPAREFNSPLHF. CDR3 DNA: TGTGCCTGGAGCCCACCCGCCCGGGAGTTTAATTCACCCCTCCACTTT.

The chain carries TRBV28 and TRBJ2-3; 13 bases are shared with TRBD2. V dropped 6 bases and J dropped 3; count of bases not matched to a gene: 15. This CDR3 is built from 19 residues. Per the germline V gene, CDR1 is MDHEN and CDR2 is SYDVKM. The CDR3 loop is CASSMHHPGLAGSTDTQYF. CDR3 coding DNA: TGTGCCAGCAGCATGCACCATCCGGGACTAGCGGGAAGTACAGATACGCAGTATTTT.

V gene TRBV23-1 combines with J gene TRBJ1-1, with D perhaps matching TRBD1 (5 bases). TRBV23-1 is recorded as an ORF, its role being uncertain. This CDR3 has 12 amino acids. Trimming shortened V by 3 bases and J by 11 bases, and 13 bases separated the two germline ends. For the CDR3, the DNA is TGCGCCAGCAGTCAGGGGGGAAGGGGTGCTTTCTTT. Its protein product is CASSQGGRGAFF.

The CDR3: CASSRPSGYEQYF. DNA of the CDR3: TGTGCCAGCAGCCGCCCCTCAGGCTACGAGCAGTACTTC. J is TRBJ2-7 and V is TRBV3-1 (or the pseudogene TRBV3-2); D call uncertain. The CDR3 has 13 residues. Per germline, CDR1 LGHDT and CDR2 YNNKEL (reference sequence). V was pared by 4 bases and J by 3 bases, with 10 bases between.

This clone showed up just once. J is TRBJ2-5 and V is TRBV4-2; D ambiguous. V was shortened by 4 bases and J by 1 base, with 7 bases between the two germline ends. Per the germline V gene, CDR1 is LGHNA and CDR2 is YNFKEQ. This CDR3 has 13 residues. The DNA of the CDR3 is TGTGCCAGCAGCCCCAGCGTCCAAGAGACCCAGTACTTC. Its translation: CASSPSVQETQYF.

CDR3 sequence reads: CASRLHRGETYEQYF. The CDR3 DNA follows: TGTGCCAGCAGGCTGCATCGGGGAGAGACCTACGAGCAGTACTTC. The chain couples TRBV6-5 to TRBJ2-7, with D possibly matching TRBD2 (5 bases). Germline CDR1 MNHEY, CDR2 SVGAGI. V lost 6 bases to trimming and J lost 2 bases, with 17 bases between them. CDR3 size: 15 residues.

The chain uses TRBV7-8 and TRBJ2-2; 7 bases agree with TRBD1. V was clipped by 6 bases and J by 4 bases; unmatched bases: 11. In germline, CDR1 is SGHVS, CDR2 FQNEAQ. There are 16 residues in the CDR3. The CDR3 loop is CASSKRQGISTGELFF. The CDR3 DNA is TGTGCCAGCAGTAAAAGACAGGGAATAAGCACCGGGGAGCTGTTTTTT.

The chain links TRBV3-1 (or the pseudogene TRBV3-2) to TRBJ1-2; no clear D. Trimming removed 4 bases from V and 2 bases from J, with 8 bases in between. Per the germline V gene, CDR1 is LGHDT and CDR2 is YNNKEL (reference sequence). The CDR3 contains 13 residues. CDR3 protein: CASSPRPNYGYTF. The CDR3 DNA reads as TGTGCCAGCAGCCCCAGGCCCAACTATGGCTACACCTTC.

The V gene is TRBV28, the J gene TRBJ2-2, with 9 positions matching TRBD2. Germline CDR1 MDHEN, CDR2 SYDVKM. The J segment lost 3 bases and the V segment lost 5 bases, leaving 4 bases of the junction unmatched. This CDR3 has 15 amino acids. The CDR3 reads CASSRGGRDTGELFF. The CDR3 coding sequence is TGTGCCAGCAGTAGGGGCGGGAGGGACACCGGGGAGCTGTTTTTT. The whole variable domain, remainder taken from reference TRBV28 and TRBJ2-2, is DVKVTQSSRYLVKRTGEKVFLECVQDMDHENMFWYRQDPGLGLRLIYFSYDVKMKEKGDIPEGYSVSREKKERFSLILESASTNQTSMYLCASSRGGRDTGELFFGEGSRLTVL.

The table lists this clone with a count of one. V gene TRBV15 combines with J gene TRBJ2-1; TRBD2 agrees at 14 bases. CDR3 length equals 18 residues. The V and J ends lost 5 bases and 7 bases, in that order; junction bases with no gene match: 13. CDR1 is LNHNV, CDR2 YYDKDF, per germline (reference sequence). In DNA, the CDR3 is TGTGCCACCAGCGGGTCTGGTATGACTAGCGGGAGGGGTAATGAGCAGTTCTTC. Residues: CATSGSGMTSGRGNEQFF.

This chain links TRBV2 with TRBJ1-5; possible D gene TRBD1, 5 bases. Trimming pared 9 bases from V and 9 bases from J, leaving 15 bases between. The CDR3 extends over 12 amino acids. Germline loops: CDR1 SNHLY, CDR2 FYNNEI. DNA of the CDR3: TGTGCCAGTCAAGGGGCCGCCGCGCCCCAGCATTTT. It codes for CASQGAAAPQHF. The variable domain in full, completed from reference TRBV2 and TRBJ1-5, reads EPEVTQTPSHQVTQMGQEVILRCVPISNHLYFYWYRQILGQKVEFLVSFYNNEISEKSEIFDDQFSVERPDGSNFTLKIRSTKLEDSAMYFCASQGAAAPQHFGDGTRLSIL.

The chain employs TRBV5-8 and TRBJ2-7; no definite D call. This CDR3 is built from 13 residues. Germline V gives CDR1 SGHTS, CDR2 YDEGEE. V shed 6 bases and J shed 7 bases, with 17 bases lying between them. The CDR3 protein is CASTFGETGEQYF. The CDR3 DNA reads TGTGCCAGCACCTTTGGAGAGACTGGGGAGCAGTACTTC.

The chain uses TRBV6-6 and TRBJ1-6; 10 bases match TRBD1. V gave up 7 bases and J gave up 5 bases; unmatched junction bases: 8. This CDR3 spans 16 amino acids. Per the germline V gene, CDR1 is MNHNY and CDR2 is SVGAGI (reference sequence). CDR3 nucleotide sequence: TGTGCCAGCAAACCCGGGACAGGGGTCGATAATTCACCCCTCCACTTT. Translation: CASKPGTGVDNSPLHF.

The J gene is TRBJ1-5, the V gene TRBV7-2, with TRBD1 matching over 10 bases. Germline trimming cut 5 bases from V and 6 bases from J; bases unmatched to any gene: 4. Germline V CDR1 and CDR2: SGHTA, FQGNSA. This CDR3 contains 14 residues. The CDR3 protein is CASSADRGTQPQHF. For the CDR3, the DNA is TGTGCCAGCAGCGCGGACAGGGGGACTCAGCCCCAGCATTTT.